What follows are 31 T cell receptor beta chains derived from one specimen sequenced in a study of cytomegalovirus exposure and HLA in healthy donors. This PCR relied on a set of 60 Vbeta primers and 13 Jbeta primers. Sequencing was performed with immunoSEQ multiplex PCR; in TCRdb, only in-frame clones are kept and a portion is missing. The data contain roughly 200,000 clones, roughly 80% of them singletons. The specimen sequenced was PBMCs. Source of these receptors: a man over 45 in good health and CMV-seronegative.

This chain uses TRBV5-1 with TRBJ1-1, with a possible D match to TRBD1 (5 bases). V lost 4 bases and J 1 base, leaving 8 bases between the germline ends. CDR1 is SGHRS and CDR2 is YFSETQ in the germline V gene. This CDR3 region has 13 residues. CDR3 coding DNA: TGCGCCAGCAGCCAAACAGGGAACACTGAAGCTTTCTTT. This gives the protein CASSQTGNTEAFF.

The chain employs TRBV9 and TRBJ2-7, with D possibly matching TRBD1 (5 bases). Trimming removed 4 bases from V and 0 bases from J, with 11 bases in between. CDR3 size: 14 residues. Germline loops: CDR1 SGDLS, CDR2 YYNGEE. The CDR3 protein is CASSLGAPSYEQYF. In nucleotides, the CDR3 is TGTGCCAGCAGCTTAGGGGCTCCCTCCTACGAGCAGTACTTC.

This rearrangement joins TRBV19 to TRBJ2-1, with D perhaps matching TRBD2 (6 bases). Germline assignment: CDR1 LNHDA and CDR2 SQIVND (reference sequence). Trimming stripped 7 bases from V and 4 bases from J, with 17 bases between. The CDR3 consists of 15 residues. CDR3 DNA sequence: TGTGCCAGTAACCGGGCGGGACCTTCATACAATGAGCAGTTCTTC. Translation gives CASNRAGPSYNEQFF.

The V gene is TRBV19, the J gene TRBJ2-5, with TRBD2 matching over 11 bases. Germline loops: CDR1 LNHDA, CDR2 SQIVND (reference sequence). The CDR3 is 17 amino acids. Trimming at V came to 5 bases and at J to 1 base, leaving 9 bases not matched to a gene. The CDR3 DNA follows: TGTGCCAGTAGTGCGTCTAGCGGGGGGCAGCCCCAAGAGACCCAGTACTTC. The encoded protein is CASSASSGGQPQETQYF.

The chain is built from TRBV19 and TRBJ1-4, with D maybe TRBD1 (5 bases). The CDR3 sequence is 16 residues long. Germline assignment: CDR1 LNHDA and CDR2 SQIVND (reference sequence). V lost 5 bases and J 0 bases, leaving 13 bases between the germline ends. The CDR3 sequence is CASSVSQVATNEKLFF. The CDR3 DNA is TGTGCCAGTAGTGTCTCACAGGTTGCAACTAATGAAAAACTGTTTTTT.

The CDR3 loop is CASSFGDRGRTGELFF. CDR3 DNA sequence: TGCGCCAGCAGCTTTGGGGACAGGGGGCGAACCGGGGAGCTGTTTTTT. The V call is TRBV5-1, the J call TRBJ2-2; 12 bases line up with TRBD1. The CDR3 consists of 16 residues. The V segment lost 2 bases and the J segment 5 bases; nucleotides outside the gene matches: 4. Germline-derived CDR1 and CDR2 are SGHRS and YFSETQ.

This clone was observed a handful of times. The chain links TRBV7-6 to TRBJ2-5; tentatively, D is TRBD1 (6 bases). CDR3 length: 15 residues. V lost 3 bases and J 2 bases, leaving 13 bases between the germline ends. CDR1 and CDR2 (germline): SGHVS, FNYEAQ. CDR3 protein: CASSFLGQTQETQYF. In DNA, the CDR3 is TGTGCCAGCAGCTTTTTGGGACAAACTCAAGAGACCCAGTACTTC.

This clone was recorded a few times. The chain recombines TRBV6-5 with TRBJ1-5, with 8 bases aligning to TRBD1. Germline trimming cut 10 bases from V and 2 bases from J; bases unmatched to any gene: 10. This CDR3 has 15 amino acids. The germline V gene encodes CDR1 MNHEY and CDR2 SVGAGI. CDR3 DNA: TGTGCCACCAAAGGGACAGGTAGGGGCAATCAGCCCCAGCATTTT. Translated, it gives CATKGTGRGNQPQHF.

This clone occurred once. V gene TRBV19 combines with J gene TRBJ2-7, with 9 nucleotides matching TRBD2. Trimming took 7 bases from V and 7 from J; bases not matched to a gene: 14. Looked up from germline, CDR1 is LNHDA and CDR2 is SQIVND (reference sequence). This CDR3 is built from 15 residues. Written as DNA, the CDR3 is TGTGCCAGTAAATCCCTAGCGGGGCCTGGTCGGGAGCAGTACTTC. Its translation: CASKSLAGPGREQYF.

The chain has TRBV13 and TRBJ2-5; D is uncertain. V lost 5 bases to trimming and J lost 4 bases, with 14 bases between them. The length of the CDR3 is 14 residues. From germline, CDR1 is PRHDT and CDR2 FYEKMQ (reference sequence). The CDR3, as DNA: TGTGCCAGCAGCCTACGCCGGGTGGTAGAGACCCAGTACTTC. Protein product: CASSLRRVVETQYF.

The chain links TRBV27 to TRBJ2-7, with TRBD2 matching 14 bases. Per germline, CDR1 MNHEY and CDR2 SMNVEV (reference sequence). The CDR3 extends over 16 amino acids. V was clipped by 5 bases and J by 0 bases; unmatched bases: 3. The CDR3 reads CASSLGTSGSSYEQYF. The CDR3 DNA is TGTGCCAGCAGTCTAGGGACTAGCGGGAGCTCCTACGAGCAGTACTTC.

The chain is built from TRBV19 and TRBJ2-6; 8 bases line up with TRBD1. The CDR3 totals 15 residues. V shed 4 bases and J 2 bases; nucleotides not matched to a gene: 1. Germline CDR1 LNHDA, CDR2 SQIVND (reference sequence). For the CDR3, the DNA is TGTGCCAGTAGTACAGGGGGCGCTGGGGCCAACGTCCTGACTTTC. It is translated as CASSTGGAGANVLTF.

The chain combines TRBV18 with TRBJ1-4; D remains ambiguous. CDR3 length: 14 amino acids. Germline V CDR1 and CDR2: KGHSH, LQKENI. V was cut by 0 bases and J by 4 bases, with 6 bases left in between. As DNA, the CDR3 is TGTGCCAGCTCACCACCCGGAGGTAATGAAAAACTGTTTTTT. It translates to CASSPPGGNEKLFF.

Only one count was recorded for this clone. This rearrangement joins TRBV7-9 to TRBJ2-7; weak D call: TRBD2 (5 bases). The V end was cut by 7 bases, the J end by 3 bases, with 16 bases between. This CDR3 is built from 14 residues. Germline-derived CDR1 and CDR2 are SEHNR and FQNEAQ (reference sequence). CDR3 protein: CASTPRNGNYEQYF. The CDR3 DNA reads as TGTGCCAGCACCCCCCGGAACGGGAACTACGAGCAGTACTTC.

V and J are TRBV28 and TRBJ2-4, with 9 nucleotides matching TRBD2. The germline V gene encodes CDR1 MDHEN and CDR2 SYDVKM. Trimming took 2 bases from V and 4 from J; bases not matched to a gene: 6. The CDR3 contains 16 residues. DNA of the CDR3: TGTGCCAGCAGTTTAGGGTTAGCGGGAGCTAAAAACATTCAGTACTTC. It translates to CASSLGLAGAKNIQYF.

The chain links TRBV12-2 to TRBJ2-7; the table gives TRBD2 as D, unverified against the DNA. TRBV12-2 is deemed a pseudogene. The CDR3 runs 14 residues. The CDR3 is CASRLAKEYYEQYF. The CDR3 nucleotides are TGTGCAAGTCGCTTAGCCAAGGAGTACTACGAGCAGTACTTC.

The DNA of the CDR3 is TGTGCCAGCAGCTTATCGGGAAAAGATACGCAGTATTTT. Its translation: CASSLSGKDTQYF. The chain joins TRBV11-2 to TRBJ2-3; D perhaps matches TRBD2 (5 bases). The CDR3 runs 13 residues. The V end was cut by 2 bases, the J end by 5 bases, with 8 bases between. Germline loops: CDR1 SGHAT, CDR2 FQNNGV.

As for this clone: One end of the junction fails to match germline, which may point to a read error. The chain links TRBV15 to TRBJ1-4; D possibly corresponds to TRBD1 (6 bases). Germline V gives CDR1 LNHNV, CDR2 YYDKDF (reference sequence). This CDR3 region has 15 residues. Here the CDR3 reads CATSRGHPPNEKLFF. The CDR3 DNA sequence: TGTGCTACCAGCAGGGGACATCCCCCTAATGAAAAACTGTTTTTT.

The chain has TRBV29-1 and TRBJ1-1; D might be TRBD1 (5 bases). The germline V and J ends were trimmed by 3 bases and 5 bases, with 19 bases remaining between them. Germline-derived CDR1 and CDR2 are SQVTM and ANQGSEA. The CDR3 sequence is 15 residues long. The CDR3 sequence is CSVDKGLKVGTEAFF. CDR3 DNA: TGCAGCGTTGATAAGGGGTTAAAGGTTGGGACTGAAGCTTTCTTT.

CDR3 sequence (DNA): TGTGCCAGCAGCGCGACAGGGCGGGATGGCTACACCTTC. Encoded protein: CASSATGRDGYTF. The gene calls are TRBV7-9 and TRBJ1-2; 7 bases map to TRBD1. Germline V gene sequence: CDR1 SEHNR, CDR2 FQNEAQ (reference sequence). The CDR3 contains 13 residues. V shed 5 bases and J 6 bases; nucleotides not matched to a gene: 6.

The V call is TRBV12-2, the J call TRBJ2-3; the D segment call TRBD1 is taken from the table without a DNA check. TRBV12-2 is noted as a pseudogene. There are 16 residues in the CDR3. The CDR3 bases are TGTGCAAGTCGCTTCGCCAGGGGGCCTAGCACAGATACGCAGTATTTT. Its translation: CASRFARGPSTDTQYF.

The gene calls are TRBV11-2 and TRBJ2-1, with 9 bases aligning to TRBD2. J lost 4 bases, V lost 5 bases, and 6 bases had no gene match. This CDR3 is 15 amino acids long. Germline-derived CDR1 and CDR2 are SGHAT and FQNNGV. CDR3: CASSQRGDGYNEQFF. The CDR3 region has the DNA TGTGCCAGCAGCCAGCGGGGGGACGGTTACAATGAGCAGTTCTTC.

The V and J genes are TRBV10-1 and TRBJ2-7, with 8 positions matching TRBD1. The CDR3 covers 16 residues. The germline V gene encodes CDR1 WNHNN and CDR2 SYGVQD (reference sequence). V shed 7 bases and J 5 bases; nucleotides not matched to a gene: 16. In DNA, the CDR3 is TGCGCCAGCACCCCGCCGAGGACAGGGATGTCCCACGAGCAGTACTTC. Translated: CASTPPRTGMSHEQYF.

The chain couples TRBV30 to TRBJ1-2, with 9 positions matching TRBD1. V was clipped by 1 base and J by 8 bases; unmatched bases: 11. CDR1 is GTSNPN, CDR2 SVGIG, per germline (reference sequence). The CDR3 runs 15 residues. CDR3 nucleotide sequence: TGTGCCTGGAGTGCAAGAGACAGGGGGTGGCTGGGCTACACCTTC. This encodes CAWSARDRGWLGYTF.

The sample holds a few counts of this clone. The V call is TRBV5-4, the J call TRBJ2-7; 9 bases line up with TRBD1. The ends lost 4 bases at V and 3 bases at J; junction bases unmatched: 8. From germline, CDR1 is SGHNT and CDR2 YYREEE (reference sequence). The CDR3 spans 15 residues. This CDR3 is CASSQGQGEIYEQYF. CDR3 DNA sequence: TGTGCCAGCAGCCAGGGACAGGGAGAGATCTACGAGCAGTACTTC.

The chain couples TRBV4-2 to TRBJ2-5, with a weak D call TRBD2 (6 bases). This CDR3 region has 16 residues. Germline-derived CDR1 and CDR2 are LGHNA and YNFKEQ. The V end was cut by 4 bases, the J end by 1 base, with 16 bases between. The CDR3 region is CASSLFGGAPQETQYF. As DNA, the CDR3 is TGTGCCAGCAGCCTTTTCGGAGGGGCCCCCCAAGAGACCCAGTACTTC.

The chain recombines TRBV10-3 with TRBJ1-5, with D hard to call. With 3 bases removed from V and 3 bases from J, the gap between germline ends came to 12 bases. The CDR3 has 15 amino acids. The V gene's germline CDR1 is ENHRY and CDR2 SYGVKD. In DNA, the CDR3 is TGTGCCATCAGTGACTGGGCTGGCGACAATCAGCCCCAGCATTTT. As protein: CAISDWAGDNQPQHF.

This chain joins TRBV19 and TRBJ2-1; the match to TRBD2 covers 7 bases. V trimming: 3 bases; J trimming: 6 bases; junction bases outside the gene matches: 8. Looked up from germline, CDR1 is LNHDA and CDR2 is SQIVND (reference sequence). The CDR3 sequence is 15 residues long. CDR3 in DNA: TGTGCCAGTAGTATCCGGCCAGGGAGGGTCAATGAGCAGTTCTTC. It specifies CASSIRPGRVNEQFF.

V is TRBV7-3 and J is TRBJ2-2; 11 bases agree with TRBD2. Germline CDR1 reads SGHTA; CDR2 reads FQGTGA. V dropped 3 bases and J dropped 5; count of bases not matched to a gene: 14. This CDR3 region has 19 residues. CDR3 residues: CASSFLPPTSGVGTGELFF. The CDR3 bases are TGTGCCAGCAGCTTCCTCCCTCCGACTAGCGGGGTGGGAACCGGGGAGCTGTTTTTT.

The chain recombines TRBV6-5 with TRBJ1-2, with D perhaps matching TRBD1 (6 bases). Deletions cut 4 bases from V and 2 bases from J, with 11 bases between. Per germline, CDR1 MNHEY and CDR2 SVGAGI. The CDR3 extends over 14 amino acids. The CDR3 here is CASSLRQANYGYTF. In DNA, the CDR3 is TGTGCCAGCAGTTTGAGACAGGCCAACTATGGCTACACCTTC.

The rearrangement joins TRBV19 to TRBJ2-5, with a weak D call TRBD2 (6 bases). The germline V gene encodes CDR1 LNHDA and CDR2 SQIVND (reference sequence). The V gene lost 4 bases and the J gene lost 5 bases, with 14 bases spanning the gap. The CDR3 contains 14 residues. The CDR3: CASSRRGGQETQYF. The CDR3 DNA follows: TGTGCCAGTAGTAGGAGGGGTGGGCAGGAGACCCAGTACTTC.